Presented here are 32 T cell receptor beta chains from one specimen sequenced in a study of OX40 agonist ivuxolimab in advanced cancers. Sequencing used immunoSEQ multiplex PCR; TCRdb keeps in-frame clones, though not all of them. The top ten clones hold 1.1% of a sample with 71,000 or so clones, about 88% of them seen once. This specimen consisted of CD4+ or CD8+ T cells sorted from blood, obtained in a trial of the OX40 agonist ivuxolimab. The receptors originated from an adult with an advanced solid tumor such as melanoma, head and neck, liver or kidney cancer.

This chain links TRBV28 with TRBJ2-2; D ambiguous. From germline, CDR1 is MDHEN and CDR2 SYDVKM. This CDR3 comprises 13 residues. V lost 1 base and J 6 bases, leaving 6 bases between the germline ends. The CDR3 loop is CASSLSSAGELFF. The CDR3 region has the DNA TGTGCCAGCAGTTTATCCAGCGCCGGGGAGCTGTTTTTT.

The chain is built from TRBV5-1 and TRBJ2-7; weak D call: TRBD1 (5 bases). Trimming shortened V by 0 bases and J by 6 bases, and 13 bases separated the two germline ends. Germline assignment: CDR1 SGHRS and CDR2 YFSETQ. This CDR3 has 14 amino acids. In nucleotides, the CDR3 is TGCGCCAGCAGCTTGGTTCTAGGGGAAGGCGAGCAGTACTTC. This encodes CASSLVLGEGEQYF. The variable domain in full, with the rest retrieved from reference TRBV5-1 and TRBJ2-7, is KAGVTQTPRYLIKTRGQQVTLSCSPISGHRSVSWYQQTPGQGLQFLFEYFSETQRNKGNFPGRFSGRQFSNSRSEMNVSTLELGDSALYLCASSLVLGEGEQYFGPGTRLTVT.

The DNA of the CDR3 is TGTGCCAGCAGTTTCTCCCGGGACACCTCCTACGAGCAGTACTTC. Translation: CASSFSRDTSYEQYF. This chain connects TRBV27 to TRBJ2-7; possible D gene TRBD1, 6 bases. The CDR3 runs to 15 residues. Germline CDR1 and CDR2: MNHEY and SMNVEV (reference sequence). The V and J ends lost 3 bases and 0 bases respectively, with 12 bases between them.

The rearrangement joins TRBV7-2 to TRBJ2-2; 8 positions match TRBD1. Germline V CDR1 and CDR2: SGHTA, FQGNSA. V dropped 5 bases and J dropped 6; count of bases not matched to a gene: 8. The CDR3 covers 15 residues. The CDR3, as DNA: TGTGCCAGCAGCCCCCGGGACAGGTCTTCCGGGGAGCTGTTTTTT. Residues: CASSPRDRSSGELFF.

J is TRBJ1-1 and V is TRBV6-1; perhaps TRBD1 as D (5 bases). The germline V and J ends were trimmed by 4 bases and 1 base, with 10 bases remaining between them. The length of the CDR3 is 14 residues. CDR1 and CDR2 from the germline V gene are MNHNS and SASEGT. The CDR3 region is CASSVGATNTEAFF. CDR3 nucleotides: TGTGCCAGCAGTGTTGGGGCGACGAACACTGAAGCTTTCTTT.

This rearrangement joins TRBV4-3 to TRBJ2-5; 7 nucleotides agree with TRBD2. This CDR3 comprises 16 residues. Looked up from germline, CDR1 is LGHNA and CDR2 is YSLEER. J lost 1 base, V lost 1 base, and 6 bases had no gene match. The CDR3 reads CASSQGGSGIQETQYF. Written as DNA, the CDR3 is TGCGCCAGCAGCCAAGGGGGCAGCGGGATCCAAGAGACCCAGTACTTC.

The rearrangement joins TRBV6-5 to TRBJ2-5; no clear D gene. Germline V gene lookup returns CDR1 MNHEY and CDR2 SVGAGI. V lost 0 bases and J 1 base, leaving 9 bases between the germline ends. This CDR3 region has 15 residues. The CDR3 sequence: CASSYSSSIQETQYF. The CDR3 DNA follows: TGTGCCAGCAGTTACTCTTCCAGCATCCAAGAGACCCAGTACTTC.

The rearrangement uses TRBV7-9 and TRBJ1-5; 7 nucleotides agree with TRBD1. After removal of 2 bases from V and 0 bases from J, the junction contained 7 bases not matched to a gene. The CDR3 sequence is 17 residues long. The V gene's germline CDR1 is SEHNR and CDR2 FQNEAQ (reference sequence). CDR3 sequence (DNA): TGTGCCAGCAGCTTACCGGACAGGAGTTATAGCAATCAGCCCCAGCATTTT. Encoded protein: CASSLPDRSYSNQPQHF. The full variable domain, with the rest looked up from reference TRBV7-9 and TRBJ1-5, is DTGVSQNPRHKITKRGQNVTFRCDPISEHNRLYWYRQTLGQGPEFLTYFQNEAQLEKSRLLSDRFSAERPKGSFSTLEIQRTEQGDSAMYLCASSLPDRSYSNQPQHFGDGTRLSIL.

This rearrangement joins TRBV7-3 to TRBJ2-3; perhaps TRBD1 as D (5 bases). The germline V and J ends were trimmed by 3 bases and 5 bases, with 12 bases remaining between them. The CDR3 is 14 residues long. CDR1 is SGHTA and CDR2 is FQGTGA in the germline V gene. Written as DNA, the CDR3 is TGTGCCAGCAGCTTTGTAGGGGCGGAAGATACGCAGTATTTT. Translated: CASSFVGAEDTQYF.

CDR3: CASSRDLGTDTQYF. Here the CDR3 DNA reads TGCGCCAGCAGCCGTGATCTAGGCACAGATACGCAGTATTTT. V gene TRBV4-3 combines with J gene TRBJ2-3; unclear D gene. CDR1 is LGHNA, CDR2 YSLEER, per germline. The V gene lost 4 bases and the J gene lost 1 base, with 9 bases spanning the gap. This CDR3 contains 14 residues.

V is TRBV7-2 and J is TRBJ1-4, with 10 bases aligning to TRBD1. The trim removed 2 bases at V and 0 bases at J, leaving 6 bases unmatched. This CDR3 comprises 18 residues. The germline gives CDR1 SGHTA, CDR2 FQGNSA. The CDR3: CASSLRGQGPSTNEKLFF. CDR3 DNA sequence: TGTGCCAGCAGCTTAAGGGGACAGGGGCCTTCAACTAATGAAAAACTGTTTTTT. Based on the CDR3 plus reference TRBV7-2 and TRBJ1-4, the full variable domain is GAGVSQSPSNKVTEKGKDVELRCDPISGHTALYWYRQSLGQGLEFLIYFQGNSAPDKSGLPSDRFSAERTGGSVSTLTIQRTQQEDSAVYLCASSLRGQGPSTNEKLFFGSGTQLSVL.

V and J are TRBV9 and TRBJ1-1; no reliable D call. The germline CDR1 and CDR2 sequences are SGDLS and YYNGEE. The V end lost 0 bases, the J end lost 1 base, and 4 bases lay between the germline ends. CDR3 length equals 13 residues. The CDR3 sequence: CASSVGTNTEAFF. Written as DNA, the CDR3 is TGTGCCAGCAGCGTAGGAACGAACACTGAAGCTTTCTTT.

The J gene is TRBJ2-3, the V gene TRBV20-1; no definite D call. The CDR3 has 10 residues. Germline values: CDR1 DFQATT, CDR2 SNEGSKA (reference sequence). V lost 7 bases and J lost 7, with 9 bases in between. The CDR3 DNA reads TGCAGTGTTGAATCGAATACGCAGTATTTT. Its translation: CSVESNTQYF.

This chain connects TRBV7-9 to TRBJ2-7; 9 bases map to TRBD1. The CDR3 contains 15 residues. The V gene's germline CDR1 is SEHNR and CDR2 FQNEAQ (reference sequence). V lost 4 bases to trimming and J lost 2 bases; unmatched junction nucleotides: 6. The CDR3 region is CASSSNRGPPYEQYF. DNA for the CDR3: TGTGCCAGCAGCTCCAACAGGGGGCCACCCTACGAGCAGTACTTC.

The chain links TRBV28 to TRBJ1-4; tentative D call: TRBD1 (5 bases). CDR1 MDHEN and CDR2 SYDVKM come from the germline V gene. The germline V and J ends were trimmed by 4 bases and 1 base, with 10 bases remaining between them. There are 15 residues in the CDR3. The DNA of the CDR3 is TGTGCCAGCAGTTCCCCAGGGATAACTAATGAAAAACTGTTTTTT. Protein product: CASSSPGITNEKLFF.

Details on this clone: Other DNA sequences in this sample translate to the same CDR3. The chain joins TRBV30 to TRBJ1-2; D is unclear. Per germline, CDR1 GTSNPN and CDR2 SVGIG (reference sequence). With 1 base removed from V and 1 base from J, the gap between germline ends came to 4 bases. The CDR3 is made up of 12 amino acids. The CDR3, as DNA: TGTGCCTGGAGTGGCCGTAACTATGGCTACACCTTC. Translated, it gives CAWSGRNYGYTF.

This rearrangement joins TRBV5-1 to TRBJ1-2, with D hard to call. Germline V gene lookup returns CDR1 SGHRS and CDR2 YFSETQ. V was shortened by 0 bases and J by 8 bases, with 8 bases between the two germline ends. The CDR3 is made up of 12 amino acids. The CDR3 region has the DNA TGCGCCAGCAGCTTGGAAGGGAACGGCTACACCTTC. As protein: CASSLEGNGYTF.

This clone is a singleton in its sample. This chain uses TRBV6-5 with TRBJ2-5; tentative D call: TRBD2 (5 bases). The CDR3 is 16 amino acids. The germline CDR1 and CDR2 sequences are MNHEY and SVGAGI. V was pared by 2 bases and J by 5 bases, with 18 bases between. The CDR3 DNA is TGTGCCAGCAGTTACGAGGGCTCCTCATGGGTGGAGACCCAGTACTTC. Protein product: CASSYEGSSWVETQYF.

The chain couples TRBV6-1 to TRBJ1-5; D might be TRBD1 (5 bases). V lost 3 bases and J lost 6, with 12 bases in between. Looked up from germline, CDR1 is MNHNS and CDR2 is SASEGT. The CDR3 is 14 residues long. This chain's CDR3 is CASSDWQGIQPQHF. In DNA, the CDR3 is TGTGCCAGCAGTGATTGGCAGGGAATTCAGCCCCAGCATTTT.

About this clone: This sample includes further DNA sequences coding for the same CDR3. The chain uses TRBV7-2 and TRBJ2-7; D gene unclear. The V end was cut by 0 bases, the J end by 2 bases, with 8 bases between. In germline, CDR1 is SGHTA, CDR2 FQGNSA. There are 14 residues in the CDR3. CDR3 sequence: CASSLAGGAYEQYF. CDR3 nucleotides: TGTGCCAGCAGCTTAGCGGGCGGCGCCTACGAGCAGTACTTC.

DNA for the CDR3: TGCGCCAGCAGCCAGGGGCGGGCCTCCCCCGAGCAGTACTTC. As protein: CASSQGRASPEQYF. This chain links TRBV4-3 with TRBJ2-7; the D gene could be TRBD1 or TRBD2 (5 bases each). Trimming took 3 bases from V and 6 from J, leaving 15 bases between them. This CDR3 spans 14 amino acids. Germline CDR1 LGHNA, CDR2 YSLEER.

J is TRBJ1-6 and V is TRBV27, with TRBD1 as a possible D gene (6 bases). Trimming pared 6 bases from V and 8 bases from J, leaving 11 bases between. The CDR3 is made up of 13 amino acids. Germline lookup yields CDR1 MNHEY and CDR2 SMNVEV (reference sequence). The CDR3 bases are TGTGCCAGCAGCCCCTGGACAGATTCACCCCTCCACTTT. It yields the protein CASSPWTDSPLHF.

The chain couples TRBV30 to TRBJ1-2, with 10 bases matching TRBD1. The CDR3 sequence is 13 residues long. The trim removed 3 bases at V and 10 bases at J, leaving 8 bases unmatched. Per the germline V gene, CDR1 is GTSNPN and CDR2 is SVGIG (reference sequence). DNA for the CDR3: TGTGCCTGGAGCGGGGACAGGGGAGGCGTCTACACCTTC. Translating it yields CAWSGDRGGVYTF.

The chain combines TRBV5-1 with TRBJ2-1; 11 bases are a match to TRBD2. V shed 4 bases and J 4 bases; nucleotides not matched to a gene: 7. CDR3 length equals 16 residues. Per the germline V gene, CDR1 is SGHRS and CDR2 is YFSETQ. Here the CDR3 DNA reads TGCGCCAGCAGCCCGCCGGGACTAGCGGCATACAATGAGCAGTTCTTC. It codes for CASSPPGLAAYNEQFF.

V and J are TRBV5-8 and TRBJ2-5; 10 bases line up with TRBD1. The CDR3 runs 18 residues. The V segment lost 4 bases and the J segment 2 bases; nucleotides outside the gene matches: 14. Germline V gene lookup returns CDR1 SGHTS and CDR2 YDEGEE. The CDR3, as DNA: TGTGCCAGCAGCCACCTGACCGGGACAGGGGTCAAACAAGAGACCCAGTACTTC. It translates to CASSHLTGTGVKQETQYF.

The V gene is TRBV6-5, the J gene TRBJ2-1; D is perhaps TRBD2 (5 bases). CDR1 is MNHEY and CDR2 is SVGAGI in the germline V gene. V was cut by 0 bases and J by 2 bases, with 11 bases left in between. The CDR3 sequence is 16 residues long. The DNA of the CDR3 is TGTGCCAGCAGTTACTCACAAGCGGTGACCTACAATGAGCAGTTCTTC. Translated: CASSYSQAVTYNEQFF.

The J gene is TRBJ2-5, the V gene TRBV27; D remains unclear. CDR1 is MNHEY, CDR2 SMNVEV, per germline (reference sequence). The CDR3 runs 13 residues. The V and J ends lost 6 bases and 4 bases respectively, with 12 bases between them. The CDR3 loop reads CASRASAGETQYF. In DNA form, the CDR3 reads TGTGCCAGCAGGGCCAGCGCCGGAGAGACCCAGTACTTC.

This rearrangement joins TRBV20-1 to TRBJ2-3; D possibly corresponds to TRBD1 (6 bases). Germline CDR1 reads DFQATT; CDR2 reads SNEGSKA (reference sequence). The CDR3 spans 11 residues. Trimming took off 8 bases at V and 6 bases at J, with 12 bases between the two ends. CDR3 coding DNA: TGCAGTTTTAACAGGGAGGATACGCAGTATTTT. It codes for CSFNREDTQYF.

This clone was recorded only once. This chain joins TRBV2 and TRBJ1-2; tentatively, D is TRBD1 (6 bases). The CDR3 is 14 amino acids. Trimming pared 7 bases from V and 2 bases from J, leaving 14 bases between. In germline, CDR1 is SNHLY, CDR2 FYNNEI. The CDR3 is CASTKGGANYGYTF. In nucleotides, the CDR3 is TGTGCCAGCACGAAGGGGGGGGCAAACTATGGCTACACCTTC.

This clone was observed a single time. The rearrangement uses TRBV7-3 and TRBJ2-1; D unclear. From germline, CDR1 is SGHTA and CDR2 FQGTGA. CDR3 length equals 13 residues. Trimming pared 0 bases from V and 4 bases from J, leaving 4 bases between. The CDR3 DNA is TGTGCCAGCAGCTTAACGGAGTACAATGAGCAGTTCTTC. It specifies CASSLTEYNEQFF.

CDR3 loop: CATLDSLYGYTF. The CDR3 DNA is TGTGCCACCCTCGACAGCCTTTATGGCTACACCTTC. The gene calls are TRBV28 and TRBJ1-2, with D possibly matching TRBD1 (5 bases). Germline V CDR1 and CDR2: MDHEN, SYDVKM. The CDR3 has 12 residues. Trimming removed 10 bases at V and 5 bases at J, with 14 bases between.

This chain's CDR3 is CASSEWREAGELFF. CDR3 DNA: TGTGCCAGCAGTGAATGGCGGGAGGCCGGGGAGCTGTTTTTT. This rearrangement joins TRBV2 to TRBJ2-2; 8 positions agree with TRBD2. Looked up from germline, CDR1 is SNHLY and CDR2 is FYNNEI. The CDR3 length is 14 residues. The ends lost 2 bases at V and 6 bases at J; junction bases unmatched: 2.